A single T cell receptor beta chain is shown here with its context. The target antigen is unknown. These data come from a study of T cell responses to AZD1222 COVID-19 vaccine. V lost 5 bases to trimming and J lost 0 bases, with 8 bases between them. Looked up from germline, CDR1 is LNHDA and CDR2 is SQIVND (reference sequence). CDR3 length equals 14 residues. Study-level points and caveats: In a largely white British group with more females than males, clonal diversity was possibly underestimated.

Repertoires were generated with immunoSEQ multiplex PCR, while TCRdb's copy carries only in-frame clones and drops some. Altogether around 110,000 clones are present, roughly 90% being singletons, with the ten largest covering around 6.7%. This clonotype originated in an adult in good health. The specimen comprised peripheral blood, sampled on day 0 of AZD1222 vaccination. The rearrangement joins TRBV19 to TRBJ1-5; no definite D call. CDR3 bases: TGTGCCAGTAGTCCCCTCGGTAGCAATCAGCCCCAGCATTTT. It specifies CASSPLGSNQPQHF.